This T cell receptor (beta chain) came from a study of T cells in Graves' hyperthyroidism and ophthalmopathy. General study results and limits: Ophthalmopathy, which appeared later, was predicted by the model a median roughly 6.6 months before onset. Most expanded thyroid clonotypes above 0.001 recurred in blood.

The V gene's germline CDR1 is DFQATT and CDR2 SNEGSKA (reference sequence). V was clipped by 1 base and J by 4 bases, with 4 bases between them. The CDR3 runs to 12 residues. The source material, RNA transcripts, was used to amplify TCR beta CDR3 regions. The HTBI set primed first-round TCR CDR3 RT-PCR. TCRdb re-analysed the multiplex PCR reads in MiXCR, keeping a single row per CDR3 protein. This sample has about 400,000 distinct CDR3 sequences; about 15% occur once, and the top ten carry over 25%. The table lists this clonotype with a few counts. What it binds is not known. The definition of stable Graves' hyperthyroidism was no ophthalmopathy progression within 18 months.

The chain employs TRBV20-1 and TRBJ2-2, with unresolved D. Input material: blood. The TCR originated in a woman in her 30s with Graves' hyperthyroidism. In DNA, the CDR3 is TGCAGTGCTAGAGCACTCACCGGGGAGCTGTTTTTT. It yields the protein CSARALTGELFF.